This T cell receptor beta chain was observed in a study of T-cell memory formation after mild COVID-19 listed by TCRdb under 2021. Context from the whole study: TCR sequence clusters from the two donors were found to be largely donor specific. T-cell clones expanding and contracting after mild COVID-19 in a couple of donors were tracked by longitudinal TCRalpha and TCRbeta repertoire sequencing. Two young, previously healthy adult volunteers made up the cohort, one male and one female.

CDR1 and CDR2, looked up from the germline V gene, are ENHRY and SYGVKD. Between the V and J ends, shortened by 4 bases and 4 bases respectively, the junction contains 13 bases. Taken from cysteine to phenylalanine, the CDR3 has 14 residues. Only CDR3 DNA remains: 42 bases, in frame from the first base. Ficoll-Paque density gradient centrifugation was the method used to isolate PBMCs. Turning to this clonotype: Its cognate antigen has yet to be identified. No much larger clone exists at a distance of one base, and base qualities are not known.

The listed sequencing device is Illumina NovaSeq 6000. TCRalpha and TCRbeta cDNA libraries were built by 5'RACE with constant-segment primers, adding sample barcodes and unique molecular identifiers. Trizol reagent was used to extract RNA from every sample. Libraries were amplified in two PCR steps, with a second sample barcode and Illumina TruSeq adapters added in the second step. Sequencing of the libraries was done on an Illumina NovaSeq, producing 2 x 150 bp paired-end reads. As for how the authors treated the data: Reads were demultiplexed and collapsed into UMI-guided consensus sequences with migec v1.2.7. Using mixcr v2.1.11, the UMI consensuses were aligned to TRA and TRB V and J templates and assembled into clonotypes. A clonotype was counted as expanded or contracted only if both edgeR and NoisET called the change significant, with noise models trained on biological replicates. For edgeR calls, the cutoffs were a false discovery rate-adjusted p below 0.01 and a log2 fold-change threshold of 1. As an exploratory analysis of dynamics, max-normalized trajectories of the 1000 most abundant clonotypes were examined with PCA combined with hierarchical clustering. Each responding clone was given a CD4 or CD8 phenotype based on the CD4+ and CD8+ repertoires, which had been sequenced separately. Starting from the raw public reads, TCRdb applied fastp trimming at Q25, assembled clones with MiXCR and retained in-frame beta chains. CDR3 protein sequences are deduplicated, and each keeps its most common genes and DNA. The V and J calls shown here were made by TCRdb, not taken from the authors' results. Recorded for this sample are hundreds of thousands of distinct CDR3 sequences; 25% to 30% of them occurred a single time. Roughly 13% of the sample is in the top ten clones.

The paper as a whole reports these results and caveats: Balanced CD4/CD8 phenotypes were observed for clones contracting from day 15 to 85, whereas a bias towards CD4+ was observed for a second wave of clones expanding from day 15 to 37. Contracting CD4+ clones appeared mostly in the CM and EM memory subsets, whereas CD8+ clones were enriched in EMRA. The detection of some responding clones in pre-infection memory suggests that pre-existing cross-reactive memory T cells joined the SARS-CoV-2 response. The study included only a couple of mild cases, and larger cohorts that include severe cases with pre-infection samples were judged to be necessary. SARS-CoV-2 specificity of the second-wave clones peaking on day 37 was not confirmed.

The receptor was isolated from an adult woman who had mild COVID-19 (a few samples of this study predate the infection). The sample titles of this study are shuffled in the database, so cell type and time point are left out; the donor was told from shared clones. This receptor chain uses TRBV10-3 and TRBJ2-5, with the D gene call left open. Sequenced input: PBMCs or a T cell subset sorted from them (not recorded which). The CDR3 has the sequence CAISAVGPGETQYF. DNA sequence: TGTGCCATCAGTGCCGTGGGCCCCGGAGAGACCCAGTACTTC.